This note documents a single TCR beta chain sequence. Its target is not known. One junction end disagrees with the germline gene, perhaps due to a read error. TCR beta cDNA was reverse-transcribed from approximately 0.45 ug of total RNA. The reaction used a constant-region primer and ProtoScript II reverse transcriptase. What produced the TCR beta libraries was three nested multiplex PCR rounds using slightly modified ARM-PCR. Primers for the first two PCR rounds were TRBV1-TRBV30 forward primers and a C-beta reverse primer (approximately 9 cycles per round). TCRdb reanalysed the multiplex PCR reads using MiXCR and keeps one entry per CDR3 protein. The sample lists around 190,000 distinct CDR3 sequences; over 80% were seen once. The source of the sample is a study of tumor-infiltrating lymphocytes in primary liver carcinoma. Study-level points and caveats: Tumor region pairs shared more overlap than did tumor-adjacent and tumor-blood pairs. Significantly larger top-250-clone fractions were found in tumors than in blood (p = 0.039).

Both RNA and DNA were isolated together from around 20-30 mg of bulk tissue that had not been sorted. The CDR3 loop spans 13 amino acids. The V gene's germline CDR1 is SGHTA and CDR2 FQGNSA. The gene calls are TRBV7-2 and TRBJ2-5; D is unclear. This receptor was obtained from a man in his forties with primary liver carcinoma and hepatitis B virus infection. Sample: tumor tissue from primary liver carcinoma. For the CDR3, the DNA is TGTGCCAGCAGCTTAGGAGGTTTCGAGATCCAGTACTTC. This encodes CASSLGGFEIQYF.